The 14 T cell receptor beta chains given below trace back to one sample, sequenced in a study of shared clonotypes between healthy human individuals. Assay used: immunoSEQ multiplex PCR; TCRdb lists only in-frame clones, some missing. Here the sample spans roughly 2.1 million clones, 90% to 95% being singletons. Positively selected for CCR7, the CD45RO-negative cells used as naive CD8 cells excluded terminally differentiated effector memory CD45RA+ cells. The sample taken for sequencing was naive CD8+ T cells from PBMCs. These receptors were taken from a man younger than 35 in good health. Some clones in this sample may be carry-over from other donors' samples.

CDR3 DNA: TGTGCCAGCAGTTTAGCGGGAGTTCGGTACGAGCAGTACTTC. It specifies CASSLAGVRYEQYF. This chain uses TRBV27 with TRBJ2-7; 7 nucleotides line up with TRBD2. J lost 4 bases, V lost 2 bases, and 5 bases had no gene match. The CDR3 sequence is 14 residues long. Germline CDR1 and CDR2: MNHEY and SMNVEV (reference sequence).

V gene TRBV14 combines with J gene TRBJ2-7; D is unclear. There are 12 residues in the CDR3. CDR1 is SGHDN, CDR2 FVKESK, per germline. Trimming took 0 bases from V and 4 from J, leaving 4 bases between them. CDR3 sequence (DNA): TGTGCCAGCAGCCAAGAGGAGTACGAGCAGTACTTC. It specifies CASSQEEYEQYF.

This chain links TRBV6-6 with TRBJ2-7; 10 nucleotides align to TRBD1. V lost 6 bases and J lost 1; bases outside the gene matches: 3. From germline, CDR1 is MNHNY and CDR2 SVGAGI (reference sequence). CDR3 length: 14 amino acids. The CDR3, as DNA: TGTGCCAGCAGACCGGGACAGGGGTCCTACGAGCAGTACTTC. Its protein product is CASRPGQGSYEQYF.

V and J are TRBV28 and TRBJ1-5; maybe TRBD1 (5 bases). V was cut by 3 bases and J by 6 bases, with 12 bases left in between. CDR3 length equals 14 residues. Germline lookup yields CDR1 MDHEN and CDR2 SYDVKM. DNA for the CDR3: TGTGCCAGCAGTTTTGACACCCAGGGTCAGCCCCAGCATTTT. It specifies CASSFDTQGQPQHF.

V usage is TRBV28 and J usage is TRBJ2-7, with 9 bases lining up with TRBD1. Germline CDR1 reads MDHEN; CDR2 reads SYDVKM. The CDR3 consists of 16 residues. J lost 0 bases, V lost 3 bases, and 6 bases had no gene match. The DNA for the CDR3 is TGTGCCAGCAGTTTTAGGGGACAGGGCCTCTCCTACGAGCAGTACTTC. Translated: CASSFRGQGLSYEQYF.

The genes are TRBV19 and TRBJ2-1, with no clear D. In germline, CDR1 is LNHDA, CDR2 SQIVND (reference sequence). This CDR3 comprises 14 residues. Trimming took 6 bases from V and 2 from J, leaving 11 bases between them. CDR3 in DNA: TGTGCCAGTAGGCATCGGGCCCCCTACAATGAGCAGTTCTTC. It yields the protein CASRHRAPYNEQFF.

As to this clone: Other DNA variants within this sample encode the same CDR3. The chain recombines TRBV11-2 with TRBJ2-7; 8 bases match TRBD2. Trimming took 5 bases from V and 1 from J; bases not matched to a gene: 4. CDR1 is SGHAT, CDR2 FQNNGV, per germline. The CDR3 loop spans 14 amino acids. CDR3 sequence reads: CASSLSGSSYEQYF. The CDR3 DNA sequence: TGTGCCAGCAGCCTGAGCGGGAGTTCCTACGAGCAGTACTTC.

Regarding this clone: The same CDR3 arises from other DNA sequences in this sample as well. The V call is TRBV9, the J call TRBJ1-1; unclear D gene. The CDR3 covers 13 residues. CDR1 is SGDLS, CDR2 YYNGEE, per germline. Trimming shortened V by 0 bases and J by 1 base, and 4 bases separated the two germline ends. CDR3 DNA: TGTGCCAGCAGCGTAGATAAGAACACTGAAGCTTTCTTT. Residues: CASSVDKNTEAFF.

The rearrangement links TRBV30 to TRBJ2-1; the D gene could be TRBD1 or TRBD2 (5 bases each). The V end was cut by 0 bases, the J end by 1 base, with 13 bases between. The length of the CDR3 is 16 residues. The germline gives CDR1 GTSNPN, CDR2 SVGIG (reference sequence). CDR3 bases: TGTGCCTGGAGTGTAAGCTGGGGGATATCCTACAATGAGCAGTTCTTC. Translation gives CAWSVSWGISYNEQFF.

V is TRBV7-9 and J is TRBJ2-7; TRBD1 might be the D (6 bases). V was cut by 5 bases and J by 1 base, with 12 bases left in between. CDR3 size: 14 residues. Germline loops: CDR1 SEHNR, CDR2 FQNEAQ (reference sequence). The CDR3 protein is CASSGRDISYEQYF. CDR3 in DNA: TGTGCCAGCAGCGGAAGGGACATTTCCTACGAGCAGTACTTC. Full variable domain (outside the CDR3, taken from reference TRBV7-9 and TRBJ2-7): DTGVSQNPRHKITKRGQNVTFRCDPISEHNRLYWYRQTLGQGPEFLTYFQNEAQLEKSRLLSDRFSAERPKGSFSTLEIQRTEQGDSAMYLCASSGRDISYEQYFGPGTRLTVT.

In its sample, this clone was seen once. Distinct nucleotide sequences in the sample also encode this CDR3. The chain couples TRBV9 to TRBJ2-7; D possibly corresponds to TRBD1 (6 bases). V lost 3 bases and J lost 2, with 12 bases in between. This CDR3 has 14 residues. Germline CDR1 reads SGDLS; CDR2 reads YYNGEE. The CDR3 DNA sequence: TGTGCCAGCAGCGCGGCGGACAGCCCCTACGAGCAGTACTTC. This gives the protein CASSAADSPYEQYF.

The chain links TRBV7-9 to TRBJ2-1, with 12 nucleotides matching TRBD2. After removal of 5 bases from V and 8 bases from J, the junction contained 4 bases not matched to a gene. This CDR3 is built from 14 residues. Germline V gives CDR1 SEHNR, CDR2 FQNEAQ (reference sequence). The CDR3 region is CASSILAGGHEQFF. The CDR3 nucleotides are TGTGCCAGCAGCATACTAGCGGGAGGACATGAGCAGTTCTTC.

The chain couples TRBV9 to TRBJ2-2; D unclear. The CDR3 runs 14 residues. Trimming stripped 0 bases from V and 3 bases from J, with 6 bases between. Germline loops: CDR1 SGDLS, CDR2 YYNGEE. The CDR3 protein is CASSVAWHTGELFF. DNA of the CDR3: TGTGCCAGCAGCGTAGCTTGGCACACCGGGGAGCTGTTTTTT.

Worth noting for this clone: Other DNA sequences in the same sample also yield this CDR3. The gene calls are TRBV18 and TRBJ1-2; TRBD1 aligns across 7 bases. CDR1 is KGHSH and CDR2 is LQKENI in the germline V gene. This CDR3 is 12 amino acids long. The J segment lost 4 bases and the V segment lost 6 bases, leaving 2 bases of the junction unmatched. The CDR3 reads CASSRDSYGYTF. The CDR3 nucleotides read TGTGCCAGCTCGCGGGACAGCTATGGCTACACCTTC.